This T cell receptor (beta chain) is drawn from a study of T cells in Graves' hyperthyroidism and ophthalmopathy. The CDR3 totals 13 residues. V shed 1 base and J shed 5 bases, with 8 bases lying between them. CDR1 and CDR2 from the germline V gene are WSHSY and SAAADI. TCR beta CDR3 region amplification was performed from RNA transcripts. The HTBI primer set drove a first-round RT-PCR of the TCR CDR3. MiXCR, run by TCRdb on the multiplex PCR reads, gives a single entry per CDR3 protein. The sample comprises approximately 510,000 distinct CDR3 sequences, 40% to 50% of which are singletons, and about two fifths rests with the top ten.

The rearrangement links TRBV10-2 to TRBJ1-2; D perhaps matches TRBD1 (6 bases). This clonotype originated in an adult woman with Graves' disease, either hyperthyroidism or ophthalmopathy (not recorded which). The sample taken for sequencing was peripheral blood or thyroid tissue (not recorded which). The CDR3 nucleotides read TGCGCCAGCAGTGAGTTGGGGGCTTATGGCTACACCTTC. This sequence encodes CASSELGAYGYTF.